The 5 T cell receptor beta chains presented below share a single source sample, sequenced in a study of shared clonotypes between healthy human individuals. TCRdb's table, derived via immunoSEQ multiplex PCR, lists solely in-frame clones and lacks some. The sample records 70,000 to 95,000 clones, about 64% being singletons. Sequenced input: memory CD8+ T cells sorted from blood. Specified subset: CD45RO+ cells pooled with CCR7-negative TemRA cells. The receptors originated from a young man in good health.

Notes on this clone: Other DNA sequences in the same sample also yield this CDR3. This chain uses TRBV5-1 with TRBJ2-3; D is ambiguous. Trimming left V 0 bases short and J 2 bases short, with 7 bases between. This CDR3 comprises 14 residues. Germline values: CDR1 SGHRS, CDR2 YFSETQ. Here the CDR3 reads CASSLGRVTDTQYF. In DNA, the CDR3 is TGCGCCAGCAGCTTGGGTCGGGTCACAGATACGCAGTATTTT.

This rearrangement joins TRBV5-1 to TRBJ2-5; tentatively, D is TRBD1 or TRBD2 (5 bases each). This CDR3 is built from 10 residues. Germline CDR1 reads SGHRS; CDR2 reads YFSETQ. Between the trimmed V and J ends, which lost 7 bases and 8 bases, there was a span of 9 bases. The CDR3 DNA is TGCGCCAGCGTTGGGGGAACCCAGTACTTC. This codes for CASVGGTQYF.

The V call is TRBV4-1, the J call TRBJ2-4; TRBD2 is a possible D gene (5 bases). Trimming took 3 bases from V and 6 from J, leaving 12 bases between them. CDR1 and CDR2 from the germline V gene are MGHRA and YSYEKL. The length of the CDR3 is 14 residues. The CDR3 reads CASSHFSRGNIQYF. The CDR3 DNA follows: TGCGCCAGCAGCCATTTTAGCCGGGGAAACATTCAGTACTTC.

This clone was seen more than once but under ten times. The genes are TRBV5-4 and TRBJ2-5; D uncertain. Germline CDR1 SGHNT, CDR2 YYREEE (reference sequence). The V gene lost 2 bases and the J gene lost 1 base, with 18 bases spanning the gap. CDR3 length: 17 amino acids. The DNA of the CDR3 is TGTGCCAGCAGCTTAAAAGCCGGGTCCTACACCCAAGAGACCCAGTACTTC. Translating it yields CASSLKAGSYTQETQYF.

The chain recombines TRBV9 with TRBJ2-1; D is perhaps TRBD1 (6 bases). Germline CDR1 and CDR2: SGDLS and YYNGEE. The CDR3 consists of 15 residues. V was shortened by 6 bases and J by 1 base, with 14 bases between the two germline ends. The CDR3 DNA reads as TGTGCCAGCACGCGGTGGACAGAATCCTACAATGAGCAGTTCTTC. It codes for CASTRWTESYNEQFF.